This T cell receptor beta chain is drawn from a study of CD8+ T cells in alopecia areata. The J segment lost 6 bases and the V segment lost 3 bases, leaving 2 bases of the junction unmatched. There are 12 residues in the CDR3. Germline V lookup: CDR1 SQVTM, CDR2 ANQGSEA. Study observations and caveats: Significant decreases in scalp clonality and expanded CD8+ clones followed tofacitinib treatment.

Treatment given: oral pan-JAK inhibitor, 5-10 mg twice daily. For this clone: What it recognizes is unknown.

Reverse transcribed after extraction, RNA yielded cDNA as the sequencing template. Profiling relied on immunoSEQ multiplex PCR, and the TCRdb table lists in-frame clones only, not all of them. Of about 210,000 clones listed, roughly 40% are singletons. The material sequenced was CD4+ T cells sorted from blood, taken at roughly week 36, from a patient treated with tofacitinib. The rearrangement links TRBV29-1 to TRBJ2-1; 7 bases match TRBD1. The sequence was obtained from a human donor with alopecia areata. CDR3 region: CSVDSGGNEQFF. CDR3 nucleotides: TGCAGCGTTGATTCAGGGGGCAATGAGCAGTTCTTC.